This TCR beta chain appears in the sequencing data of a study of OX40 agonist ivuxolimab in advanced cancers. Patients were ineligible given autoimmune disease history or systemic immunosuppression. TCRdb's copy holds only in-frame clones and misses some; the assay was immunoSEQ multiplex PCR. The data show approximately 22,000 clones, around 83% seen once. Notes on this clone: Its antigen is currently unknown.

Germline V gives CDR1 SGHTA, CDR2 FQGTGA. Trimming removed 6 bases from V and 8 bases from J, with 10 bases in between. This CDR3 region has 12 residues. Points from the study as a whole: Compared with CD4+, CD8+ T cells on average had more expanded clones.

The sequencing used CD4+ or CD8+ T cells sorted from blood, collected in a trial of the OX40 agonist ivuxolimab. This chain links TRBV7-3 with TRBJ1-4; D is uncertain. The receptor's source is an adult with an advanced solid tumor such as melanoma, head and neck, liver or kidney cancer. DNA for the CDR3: TGTGCCAGCAGGGGAGAAGGCGAAAAACTGTTTTTT. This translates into CASRGEGEKLFF.